The 28 T cell receptor beta chains in this list originate from one sample, sequenced in a study of cytomegalovirus exposure and HLA in healthy donors. Amplification used 60 Vbeta primers and 13 Jbeta primers. The assay was immunoSEQ multiplex PCR, and TCRdb's table has in-frame clones only and misses some. The data show around 140,000 clones, approximately 80% seen once. The sequencing sample was made of PBMCs. These receptor sequences come from a woman aged 55-75 years in good health and CMV-seropositive.

This clone has only a few counts. V is TRBV27 and J is TRBJ2-1; D may be TRBD2 (6 bases). Looked up from germline, CDR1 is MNHEY and CDR2 is SMNVEV (reference sequence). CDR3 length: 17 residues. V was clipped by 4 bases and J by 8 bases, with 24 bases between them. The DNA of the CDR3 is TGTGCCAGCAGTTCCCAGACTAGTACGGCAATACCCCATGAGCAGTTCTTC. This gives the protein CASSSQTSTAIPHEQFF.

With regard to this clone: No conserved phenylalanine or tryptophan is present at the end of the CDR3, so a read error is the likely explanation. J is TRBJ2-7 and V is TRBV5-1, with D possibly being TRBD2 (5 bases). Deletions cut 4 bases from V and 7 bases from J, with 15 bases between. CDR3 length: 13 amino acids. Per germline, CDR1 SGHRS and CDR2 YFSETQ. The CDR3 DNA follows: TGCGCCAGCAGCCTGGGAGAGTCGGGGGAGCAGTACCTC. Translation gives CASSLGESGEQYL.

The chain joins TRBV5-1 to TRBJ2-7; 7 positions match TRBD2. TRBJ2-5 explains the end of the DNA better; the J call may be wrong. CDR3 size: 14 residues. From germline, CDR1 is SGHRS and CDR2 YFSETQ. CDR3 in DNA: TGCGCCAGCAGCCTTGGGGGGGGTATGGAGACCCAGTACTTC. This sequence encodes CASSLGGGMETQYF.

V usage is TRBV19 and J usage is TRBJ2-1, with 7 bases identical to TRBD2. The J segment lost 1 base and the V segment lost 4 bases, leaving 7 bases of the junction unmatched. The germline V gene encodes CDR1 LNHDA and CDR2 SQIVND (reference sequence). CDR3 length: 16 residues. CDR3 bases: TGTGCCAGTAGTAGCTTAACGGGAGGATCCTACAATGAGCAGTTCTTC. Amino acids: CASSSLTGGSYNEQFF.

The sample holds one count of this clone. V usage is TRBV7-8 and J usage is TRBJ1-5; D ambiguous. The CDR3 contains 13 residues. Deletions cut 5 bases from V and 4 bases from J, with 9 bases between. Germline values: CDR1 SGHVS, CDR2 FQNEAQ. CDR3 DNA sequence: TGTGCCAGCAGCCCATCCCAGAATCAGCCCCAGCATTTT. It is translated as CASSPSQNQPQHF.

The rearrangement links TRBV6-5 to TRBJ1-2; TRBD1 matches at 9 bases. Unmatched junction bases numbered 2, after V lost 6 bases and J lost 3 bases. This CDR3 is 13 amino acids long. Germline loops: CDR1 MNHEY, CDR2 SVGAGI. DNA of the CDR3: TGTGCCAGCAGACAGGGGGCTGACTATGGCTACACCTTC. As protein: CASRQGADYGYTF.

The CDR3 DNA reads TGTGCCAGCAGTTACGGGGACAGCGGAACCTACGAGCAGTACTTC. Residues: CASSYGDSGTYEQYF. The chain couples TRBV6-5 to TRBJ2-7; 7 bases fit TRBD1. With V trimmed by 2 bases and J by 2 bases, 6 bases remained unmatched. CDR1 and CDR2 from the germline V gene are MNHEY and SVGAGI. The CDR3 has 15 residues.

This chain connects TRBV29-1 to TRBJ1-5; no clear D. The CDR3 spans 15 residues. Per the germline V gene, CDR1 is SQVTM and CDR2 is ANQGSEA. V was clipped by 5 bases and J by 3 bases, with 17 bases between them. CDR3 sequence: CSVIWAGESNQPQHF. CDR3 DNA sequence: TGCAGCGTTATTTGGGCTGGGGAGTCCAATCAGCCCCAGCATTTT.

This clone was recorded once. V gene TRBV7-9 combines with J gene TRBJ2-2; 15 nucleotides agree with TRBD2. The CDR3 length is 19 residues. Germline lookup yields CDR1 SEHNR and CDR2 FQNEAQ (reference sequence). Unmatched junction bases numbered 8, after V lost 5 bases and J lost 1 base. The CDR3 DNA reads as TGTGCCAGCAGCCCTGTCCCGGGACTAGCGGGAGGGAACACCGGGGAGCTGTTTTTT. Its translation is CASSPVPGLAGGNTGELFF.

Note on this clone: The junction shows a germline mismatch at one end, possibly a read error. V gene TRBV7-9 combines with J gene TRBJ1-4; D perhaps matches TRBD1 (5 bases). Germline V CDR1 and CDR2: SEHNR, FQNEAQ (reference sequence). This CDR3 has 12 residues. The CDR3 protein is CTSSWGQAEHAF. DNA for the CDR3: TGTACCAGCAGCTGGGGCCAGGCAGAACACGCATTT. Using reference TRBV7-9 and TRBJ1-4 for the parts outside the CDR3, the full variable domain is DTGVSQNPRHKITKRGQNVTFRCDPISEHNRLYWYRQTLGQGPEFLTYFQNEAQLEKSRLLSDRFSAERPKGSFSTLEIQRTEQGDSAMYLCTSSWGQAEHAFGSGTQLSVL.

As DNA, the CDR3 is TGTGCCAGCAGTTTTCAATCCGGACTAGCCTACAATGAGCAGTTCTTC. Encoded protein: CASSFQSGLAYNEQFF. J is TRBJ2-1 and V is TRBV28, with TRBD2 matching over 7 bases. CDR3 length: 16 residues. CDR1 and CDR2 from the germline V gene are MDHEN and SYDVKM. V was pared by 3 bases and J by 2 bases, with 7 bases of the junction left unmatched.

The J gene is TRBJ2-5, the V gene TRBV29-1; a possible D gene is TRBD2 (5 bases). The J call is in doubt because the DNA end fits TRBJ2-7 better. This CDR3 region has 13 residues. CDR1 and CDR2 (germline): SQVTM, ANQGSEA. CDR3: CSVVKRDSYEQYF. DNA for the CDR3: TGCAGCGTGGTGAAGAGGGACTCCTACGAGCAGTACTTC.

This chain links TRBV7-9 with TRBJ2-1; 7 nucleotides agree with TRBD2. The CDR3 has 16 residues. Per the germline V gene, CDR1 is SEHNR and CDR2 is FQNEAQ (reference sequence). J gave up 4 bases and V 10 bases, and 16 bases lay outside the gene matches. Here the CDR3 reads CAIYKKTGGGYNEQFF. The CDR3 DNA sequence: TGTGCCATCTACAAAAAAACGGGGGGAGGGTACAATGAGCAGTTCTTC.

The gene calls are TRBV4-2 and TRBJ2-1; 13 bases match TRBD2. The CDR3 is made up of 18 amino acids. The germline V gene has CDR1 LGHNA and CDR2 YNFKEQ. With 3 bases clipped from V and 8 bases from J, the junction kept 13 bases outside the gene matches. In nucleotides, the CDR3 is TGTGCCAGCAGCCAGGGAGGACTAGCGGGAGATCATCACGATGAGCAGTTCTTC. It is translated as CASSQGGLAGDHHDEQFF.

This chain joins TRBV28 and TRBJ2-7, with TRBD2 as a possible D gene (7 bases). The CDR3 is made up of 15 amino acids. The germline V gene has CDR1 MDHEN and CDR2 SYDVKM. Trimming stripped 4 bases from V and 2 bases from J, with 15 bases between. The chain's CDR3 is CASSSRGAFAYEQYF. The CDR3 DNA reads TGTGCCAGCAGTTCCCGGGGGGCTTTCGCCTACGAGCAGTACTTC.

V gene TRBV7-9 combines with J gene TRBJ1-4; 7 bases agree with TRBD1. Unmatched junction bases numbered 15, after V lost 6 bases and J lost 11 bases. The CDR3 has 15 amino acids. Germline V gene sequence: CDR1 SEHNR, CDR2 FQNEAQ (reference sequence). The CDR3 loop reads CASRSGTARLEKLFF. CDR3 in DNA: TGTGCCAGCAGGTCCGGGACAGCCCGCTTAGAGAAACTGTTTTTT.

The chain recombines TRBV9 with TRBJ1-1; 11 nucleotides line up with TRBD1. The junction had 11 bases not matched to a gene; V was cut back by 4 bases and J by 0 bases. The CDR3 length is 18 residues. The germline CDR1 and CDR2 sequences are SGDLS and YYNGEE. CDR3 residues: CASSRIGQGAIMNTEAFF. The CDR3 bases are TGTGCCAGCAGCCGTATAGGACAGGGGGCCATAATGAACACTGAAGCTTTCTTT.

This chain joins TRBV21-1 and TRBJ2-7; TRBD2 is the table's D call and was not checked against the DNA. TRBV21-1 is designated a pseudogene. The CDR3 sequence is 20 residues long. This CDR3 reads CASSKVPTSGRAVGAYEQYF. The CDR3 nucleotides are TGTGCCAGCAGCAAGGTGCCGACTAGCGGGAGGGCGGTGGGGGCCTACGAGCAGTACTTC.

CDR3 region: CASSLNAGQPQHF. CDR3 in DNA: TGTGCCAGCAGCTTAAACGCCGGTCAGCCCCAGCATTTT. The chain employs TRBV7-3 and TRBJ1-5; D unclear. Germline V gene sequence: CDR1 SGHTA, CDR2 FQGTGA. This CDR3 has 13 residues. With 1 base removed from V and 6 bases from J, the gap between germline ends came to 7 bases.

The chain combines TRBV6-6 with TRBJ2-6, with unresolved D. With 7 bases removed from V and 1 base from J, the gap between germline ends came to 5 bases. CDR1 and CDR2 from the germline V gene are MNHNY and SVGAGI (reference sequence). The CDR3 is 13 residues long. In DNA form, the CDR3 reads TGTGCCAGCACTCGGTCTGGGGCCAACGTCCTGACTTTC. Translating it yields CASTRSGANVLTF.

The table lists this clone with a few counts. The V call is TRBV27, the J call TRBJ1-2; 8 bases fit TRBD1. V lost 3 bases and J lost 8; bases outside the gene matches: 8. Per the germline V gene, CDR1 is MNHEY and CDR2 is SMNVEV (reference sequence). The CDR3 sequence is 14 residues long. CDR3: CASSFQGAGMGYTF. The DNA of the CDR3 is TGTGCCAGCAGTTTTCAGGGGGCGGGTATGGGCTACACCTTC.

The J gene is TRBJ2-3, the V gene TRBV5-4, with TRBD2 identical over 9 bases. From germline, CDR1 is SGHNT and CDR2 YYREEE (reference sequence). After removal of 1 base from V and 1 base from J, the junction contained 7 bases not matched to a gene. The CDR3 has 17 amino acids. For the CDR3, the DNA is TGTGCCAGCAGCTTGCCGGGACTAGCAGGACGCACAGATACGCAGTATTTT. It yields the protein CASSLPGLAGRTDTQYF. The full variable domain, with the rest looked up from reference TRBV5-4 and TRBJ2-3, is ETGVTQSPTHLIKTRGQQVTLRCSSQSGHNTVSWYQQALGQGPQFIFQYYREEENGRGNFPPRFSGLQFPNYSSELNVNALELDDSALYLCASSLPGLAGRTDTQYFGPGTRLTVL.

The chain couples TRBV6-4 to TRBJ2-1; possibly TRBD2 for D (6 bases). V lost 3 bases to trimming and J lost 0 bases, with 12 bases between them. Germline V gene data show CDR1 as MRHNA and CDR2 as SNTAGT. CDR3 length: 16 residues. The CDR3 DNA is TGTGCCAGCAGTGAGTCTAGCGTGTACTCCTACAATGAGCAGTTCTTC. It is translated as CASSESSVYSYNEQFF.

The chain has TRBV29-1 and TRBJ2-1; TRBD2 matches at 8 bases. The CDR3 extends over 15 amino acids. Trimming took 6 bases from V and 3 from J; bases not matched to a gene: 10. Germline CDR1 SQVTM, CDR2 ANQGSEA. The CDR3 sequence is CSVGAGGAYYNEQFF. The CDR3 bases are TGCAGCGTGGGGGCCGGGGGGGCATACTACAATGAGCAGTTCTTC.

This chain uses TRBV5-6 with TRBJ2-3; 7 nucleotides align to TRBD2. V shed 6 bases, J shed 5 bases, and the junction held 9 bases outside the gene matches. This CDR3 spans 14 amino acids. CDR1 SGHDT and CDR2 YYEEEE come from the germline V gene. CDR3 in DNA: TGTGCCAGCACCGCTGCGGGGGAACAAGATACGCAGTATTTT. This encodes CASTAAGEQDTQYF.

V usage is TRBV7-9 and J usage is TRBJ2-1; a possible D gene is TRBD1 (6 bases). V lost 5 bases and J 6 bases, leaving 8 bases between the germline ends. CDR3 length equals 12 residues. Germline lookup yields CDR1 SEHNR and CDR2 FQNEAQ (reference sequence). The CDR3 region is CASSKQGNEQFF. The CDR3 DNA reads TGTGCCAGCAGCAAACAGGGCAATGAGCAGTTCTTC. The full variable domain, its missing parts supplied by reference TRBV7-9 and TRBJ2-1, is DTGVSQNPRHKITKRGQNVTFRCDPISEHNRLYWYRQTLGQGPEFLTYFQNEAQLEKSRLLSDRFSAERPKGSFSTLEIQRTEQGDSAMYLCASSKQGNEQFFGPGTRLTVL.

The chain recombines TRBV27 with TRBJ2-7; 10 bases match TRBD1. Germline V CDR1 and CDR2: MNHEY, SMNVEV (reference sequence). V lost 8 bases, J lost 4 bases, and 11 bases stayed unmatched. This CDR3 contains 15 residues. CDR3 nucleotide sequence: TGTGCCAGCTATTCAACCGGGACAGGGGAATACGAGCAGTACTTC. It is translated as CASYSTGTGEYEQYF.

The chain uses TRBV19 and TRBJ2-2; a weak D match, TRBD1 (5 bases). Germline V gene sequence: CDR1 LNHDA, CDR2 SQIVND (reference sequence). The CDR3 has 16 amino acids. Trimming removed 6 bases from V and 4 bases from J, with 18 bases in between. The CDR3 DNA reads as TGTGCCAGTAGCACAACAGGTCCCCGCATCACCGGGGAGCTGTTTTTT. Translating it yields CASSTTGPRITGELFF.